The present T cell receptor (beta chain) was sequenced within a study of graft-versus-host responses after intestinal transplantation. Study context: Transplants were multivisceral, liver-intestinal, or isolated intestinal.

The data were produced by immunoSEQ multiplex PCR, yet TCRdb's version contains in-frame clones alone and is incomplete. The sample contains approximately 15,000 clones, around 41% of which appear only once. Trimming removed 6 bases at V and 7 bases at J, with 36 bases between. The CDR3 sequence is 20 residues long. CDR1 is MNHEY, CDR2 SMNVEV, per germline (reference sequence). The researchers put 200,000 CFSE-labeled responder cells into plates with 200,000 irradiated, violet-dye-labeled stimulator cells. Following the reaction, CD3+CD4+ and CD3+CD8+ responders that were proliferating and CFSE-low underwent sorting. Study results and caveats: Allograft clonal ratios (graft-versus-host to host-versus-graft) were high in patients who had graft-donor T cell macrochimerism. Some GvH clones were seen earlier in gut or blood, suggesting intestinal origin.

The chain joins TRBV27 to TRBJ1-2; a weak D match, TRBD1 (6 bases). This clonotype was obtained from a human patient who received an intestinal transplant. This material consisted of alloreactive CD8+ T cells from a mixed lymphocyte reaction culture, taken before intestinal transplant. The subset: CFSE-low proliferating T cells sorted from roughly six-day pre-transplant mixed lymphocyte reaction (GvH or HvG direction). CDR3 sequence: CASSNRTPRTAERGPSGYTF. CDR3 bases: TGTGCCAGCAGCAACCGGACTCCAAGGACAGCCGAGAGGGGCCCCTCTGGCTACACCTTC.